The next 14 T cell receptor beta chains were all read from a single sample in a study of T cell repertoires in cytomegalovirus infection. TCRdb independently ran MiXCR on the reads; one entry per CDR3 protein. The repertoire holds around 900,000 distinct CDR3 sequences, about a third seen once, with 11% to 15% in the top ten. The antigens of these receptors remain unknown. The sequences come from cultured CD8+ T cells from PBMCs, collected from culture after CMV antigen stimulation. The receptors here all came from a human donor in good health (CMV status not recorded). Some clones in this sample may be carry-over from other donors' samples.

This clonotype has ten or more counts. The chain is built from TRBV7-6 and TRBJ2-2; 9 nucleotides line up with TRBD2. The ends lost 5 bases at V and 7 bases at J; junction bases unmatched: 14. The germline gives CDR1 SGHVS, CDR2 FNYEAQ. The CDR3 length is 17 residues. The CDR3 is CASSRGASGALGGELFF. The DNA for the CDR3 is TGTGCCAGCAGCCGCGGAGCTAGCGGGGCCCTGGGCGGGGAGCTGTTTTTT.

This clonotype occurred once. J is TRBJ1-4 and V is TRBV7-9; possibly TRBD1 for D (5 bases). Trimming took off 9 bases at V and 5 bases at J, with 16 bases between the two ends. Germline V CDR1 and CDR2: SEHNR, FQNEAQ (reference sequence). The CDR3 has 14 residues. The CDR3 here is CASTDRGINEKLFF. The CDR3 DNA follows: TGTGCCAGTACTGACCGGGGGATCAATGAAAAACTGTTTTTT.

This clonotype was picked up many times. The V gene is TRBV7-2, the J gene TRBJ2-7; possibly TRBD2 for D (6 bases). The germline V gene encodes CDR1 SGHTA and CDR2 FQGNSA. CDR3 size: 16 residues. V lost 0 bases to trimming and J lost 0 bases, with 12 bases between them. CDR3 sequence reads: CASSLASRGSSYEQYF. The CDR3 nucleotides read TGTGCCAGCAGCTTAGCAAGCCGGGGGAGCTCCTACGAGCAGTACTTC.

Only a few counts were recorded for this clonotype. This chain connects TRBV12-3 or TRBV12-4 to TRBJ1-2; D ambiguous. Trimming shortened V by 4 bases and J by 4 bases, and 13 bases separated the two germline ends. The CDR3 is 14 amino acids. CDR3 coding DNA: TGTGCCAGCAGTTCCGCCGGGTCGGCCTATGGCTACACCTTC. Its protein is CASSSAGSAYGYTF.

The table lists this clonotype with many counts. V and J are TRBV7-3 and TRBJ2-7; D unclear. There are 15 residues in the CDR3. The ends were cut back, 4 bases at V and 0 bases at J, with 13 bases in the middle. Looked up from germline, CDR1 is SGHTA and CDR2 is FQGTGA. In nucleotides, the CDR3 is TGTGCCAGCAGCTACCCTCTGAAACTCTCCTACGAGCAGTACGTC. This gives the protein CASSYPLKLSYEQYV.

This clonotype was observed at least ten times. The gene calls are TRBV6-5 and TRBJ2-1, with D perhaps TRBD1 (6 bases). V lost 2 bases and J lost 5, with 13 bases in between. The CDR3 length is 15 residues. The germline V gene has CDR1 MNHEY and CDR2 SVGAGI. CDR3 in amino acids: CASSYVQGSHNEQFF. CDR3 DNA: TGTGCCAGCAGTTACGTACAGGGTTCTCACAATGAGCAGTTCTTC.

CDR3 in amino acids: CASSPYISSNQPQHF. For the CDR3, the DNA is TGTGCCAGCAGCCCCTATATATCTAGCAATCAGCCCCAGCATTTT. V and J are TRBV6-5 and TRBJ1-5; D remains unclear. Germline-derived CDR1 and CDR2 are MNHEY and SVGAGI. This CDR3 is 15 amino acids long. V was pared by 6 bases and J by 0 bases, with 12 bases between.

This clonotype occurred a few times. This rearrangement joins TRBV7-8 to TRBJ2-3; 7 nucleotides agree with TRBD2. The CDR3 sequence is 15 residues long. V trimming: 6 bases; J trimming: 2 bases; junction bases outside the gene matches: 8. The V gene's germline CDR1 is SGHVS and CDR2 FQNEAQ. The CDR3 region is CASRWGGDITDTQYF. The DNA for the CDR3 is TGTGCCAGCAGATGGGGGGGGGATATCACAGATACGCAGTATTTT.

This clonotype came up a few times. The DNA for the CDR3 is TGTGCCAGCGGCCCCGGGACAGTCACCTACAATGAGCAGTTCTTC. Protein product: CASGPGTVTYNEQFF. The chain employs TRBV11-2 and TRBJ2-1, with 7 bases identical to TRBD1. The CDR3 runs to 15 residues. J gave up 2 bases and V 8 bases, and 9 bases lay outside the gene matches. The V gene's germline CDR1 is SGHAT and CDR2 FQNNGV.

The sample holds a few counts of this clonotype. The gene calls are TRBV5-4 and TRBJ2-3; 9 positions agree with TRBD2. Per germline, CDR1 SGHNT and CDR2 YYREEE (reference sequence). V dropped 4 bases and J dropped 5; count of bases not matched to a gene: 11. CDR3 length: 16 residues. The DNA of the CDR3 is TGTGCCAGCAGCCCTGGAGGCGGGGGGGCCCTAGATACGCAGTATTTT. The encoded protein is CASSPGGGGALDTQYF.

This clonotype was observed a few times. The rearrangement joins TRBV12-3 or TRBV12-4 to TRBJ2-2; no firm D call. The CDR3 covers 17 residues. The ends were cut back, 1 base at V and 1 base at J, with 13 bases in the middle. The DNA for the CDR3 is TGTGCCAGCAGTTTAGGCGGCGAGGACGTGAACACCGGGGAGCTGTTTTTT. Its protein is CASSLGGEDVNTGELFF.

The chain couples TRBV9 to TRBJ1-4; tentative D call: TRBD1 (6 bases). Germline V CDR1 and CDR2: SGDLS, YYNGEE. V was cut by 4 bases and J by 0 bases, with 10 bases left in between. The CDR3 sequence is 15 residues long. CDR3: CASSTSGATNEKLFF. CDR3 nucleotide sequence: TGTGCCAGCAGCACCTCAGGGGCAACTAATGAAAAACTGTTTTTT.

This clonotype has a handful of counts. The chain recombines TRBV18 with TRBJ1-3, with a tentative D call TRBD1 (5 bases). This CDR3 region has 14 residues. CDR1 KGHSH and CDR2 LQKENI come from the germline V gene. Trimming removed 3 bases from V and 1 base from J, with 7 bases in between. The CDR3 nucleotides are TGTGCCAGCTCACCTAAGGGGTCTGGAAACACCATATATTTT. Its protein product is CASSPKGSGNTIYF.

There are a few counts of this clonotype. This chain uses TRBV5-6 with TRBJ2-3, with 10 nucleotides matching TRBD1. Germline lookup yields CDR1 SGHDT and CDR2 YYEEEE. CDR3 length: 21 amino acids. V gave up 3 bases and J gave up 0 bases; unmatched junction bases: 19. CDR3 nucleotide sequence: TGTGCCAGCAGCTGGCTGTTAGGGACAGGGGACATGTCCTCTAGCACAGATACGCAGTATTTT. It encodes CASSWLLGTGDMSSSTDTQYF.